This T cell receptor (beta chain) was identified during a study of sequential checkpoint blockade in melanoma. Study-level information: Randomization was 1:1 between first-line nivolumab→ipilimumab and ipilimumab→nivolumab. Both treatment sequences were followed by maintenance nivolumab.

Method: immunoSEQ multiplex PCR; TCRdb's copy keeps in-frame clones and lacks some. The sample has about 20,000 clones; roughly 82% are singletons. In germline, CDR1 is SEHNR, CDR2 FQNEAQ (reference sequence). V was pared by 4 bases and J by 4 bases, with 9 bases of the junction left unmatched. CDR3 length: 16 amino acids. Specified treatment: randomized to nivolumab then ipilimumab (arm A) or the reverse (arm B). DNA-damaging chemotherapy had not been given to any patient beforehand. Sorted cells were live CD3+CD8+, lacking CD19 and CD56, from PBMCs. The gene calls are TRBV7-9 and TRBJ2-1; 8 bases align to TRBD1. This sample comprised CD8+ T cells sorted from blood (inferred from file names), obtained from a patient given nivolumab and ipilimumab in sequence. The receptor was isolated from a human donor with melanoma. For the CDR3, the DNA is TGTGCCAGCAGCTCCCGACAGGGGCTAACTTACAATGAGCAGTTCTTC. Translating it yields CASSSRQGLTYNEQFF.